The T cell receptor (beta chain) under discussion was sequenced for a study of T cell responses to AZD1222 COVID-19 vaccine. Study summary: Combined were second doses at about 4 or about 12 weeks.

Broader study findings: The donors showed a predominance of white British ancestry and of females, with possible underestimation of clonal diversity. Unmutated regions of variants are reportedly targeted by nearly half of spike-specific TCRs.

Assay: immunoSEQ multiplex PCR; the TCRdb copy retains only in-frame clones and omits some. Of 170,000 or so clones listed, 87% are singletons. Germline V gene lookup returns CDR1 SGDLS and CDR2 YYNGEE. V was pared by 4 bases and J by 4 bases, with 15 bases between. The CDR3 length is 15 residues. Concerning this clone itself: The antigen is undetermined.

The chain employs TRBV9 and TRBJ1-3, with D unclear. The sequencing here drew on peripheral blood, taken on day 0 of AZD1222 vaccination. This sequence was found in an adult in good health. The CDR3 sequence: CASSPRVGLGNTIYF. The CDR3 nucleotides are TGTGCCAGCAGCCCCAGAGTAGGGCTCGGAAACACCATATATTTT.